The 12 T cell receptor beta chains reported below all come from one sample, sequenced in a study of regulatory T cells in long-lasting Graves disease. Sample time point: persistent/refractory GD, antithyroid drugs over 5 years with positive TRAb. The TCR library was made from RNA extracted from PBMCs. Both iRepertoire HTBI primers and Arm-PCR of CDR3 regions were used to build the TCR beta libraries. TCRdb called the multiplex PCR reads again in MiXCR, with one record for every CDR3 protein. The sample consists of 350,000 to 450,000 distinct CDR3 sequences, around 21% of them appearing once. Material: peripheral blood mononuclear cells (PBMCs), obtained when the disease was refractory, from a patient treated with antithyroid drugs. All receptors come from a female donor with Graves disease.

The CDR3 bases are TGTGCCAGTGCCCTTGCGGGGGGCGCGGAGACCCAGTACTTC. Translation: CASALAGGAETQYF. The chain uses TRBV7-9 and TRBJ2-5; 8 bases line up with TRBD2. The germline V gene encodes CDR1 SEHNR and CDR2 FQNEAQ (reference sequence). V gave up 9 bases and J gave up 5 bases; unmatched junction bases: 11. The CDR3 sequence is 14 residues long.

This clonotype was seen only a few times. The J gene is TRBJ2-2, the V gene TRBV11-2; TRBD1 matches 10 bases. The V segment lost 6 bases and the J segment 5 bases; nucleotides outside the gene matches: 6. Germline V gene sequence: CDR1 SGHAT, CDR2 FQNNGV. The CDR3 has 15 residues. CDR3: CASRTGGSYTGELFF. CDR3 nucleotide sequence: TGTGCCAGCAGGACAGGGGGCTCGTATACCGGGGAGCTGTTTTTT.

This clonotype came up a few times. The rearrangement links TRBV12-3 or TRBV12-4 to TRBJ2-3; D is unclear. V dropped 7 bases and J dropped 7 bases, with 15 bases sitting between them. This CDR3 region has 13 residues. The CDR3 reads CASTLSEINTQYF. The CDR3 nucleotides read TGTGCCAGCACCCTGTCAGAGATCAATACGCAGTATTTT.

In its sample, this clonotype was seen many times. The chain is built from TRBV20-1 and TRBJ2-7; 7 bases are shared with TRBD2. The CDR3 consists of 15 residues. J gave up 3 bases and V 3 bases, and 11 bases lay outside the gene matches. CDR1 DFQATT and CDR2 SNEGSKA come from the germline V gene (reference sequence). The CDR3 region is CSASSLLAPYYEQYF. CDR3 nucleotides: TGCAGTGCTAGTTCCCTACTAGCGCCCTACTACGAGCAGTACTTC.

This clonotype was recorded at least ten times. This sequence joins TRBV20-1 and TRBJ1-5; 10 bases are a match to TRBD1. Germline-derived CDR1 and CDR2 are DFQATT and SNEGSKA (reference sequence). The CDR3 is made up of 13 amino acids. The J segment lost 5 bases and the V segment lost 6 bases, leaving 4 bases of the junction unmatched. CDR3 protein: CSAGTGVDQPQHF. The CDR3 DNA follows: TGCAGTGCCGGGACAGGGGTCGATCAGCCCCAGCATTTT.

This clonotype was found a few times. This chain uses TRBV30 with TRBJ1-6, with a possible D match to TRBD1 (6 bases). This CDR3 contains 15 residues. The germline gives CDR1 GTSNPN, CDR2 SVGIG (reference sequence). V lost 4 bases and J 6 bases, leaving 16 bases between the germline ends. DNA for the CDR3: TGTGCCTGGAATCGTGGGGGGGCGGGTAATTCACCCCTCCACTTT. Translating gives CAWNRGGAGNSPLHF.

This clonotype was detected many times. The chain employs TRBV7-9 and TRBJ1-4, with D uncertain. V lost 5 bases and J lost 1, with 8 bases in between. Germline lookup yields CDR1 SEHNR and CDR2 FQNEAQ (reference sequence). The CDR3 consists of 14 residues. The CDR3 sequence: CASSTEETNEKLFF. The CDR3 DNA sequence: TGTGCCAGCAGCACCGAGGAAACTAATGAAAAACTGTTTTTT.

This clonotype was seen at least ten times. The chain recombines TRBV3-1 with TRBJ2-7; unclear D gene. The CDR3 runs 12 residues. Germline assignment: CDR1 LGHDT and CDR2 YNNKEL (reference sequence). The V and J ends lost 1 base and 7 bases respectively, with 8 bases between them. The CDR3 nucleotides are TGTGCCAGCAGCCAAGGGGTGGGAGAGCAGTACTTC. It yields the protein CASSQGVGEQYF.

The chain employs TRBV3-1 and TRBJ2-1; 8 positions agree with TRBD2. The CDR3 covers 12 residues. V shed 4 bases, J shed 12 bases, and the junction held 5 bases outside the gene matches. Per the germline V gene, CDR1 is LGHDT and CDR2 is YNNKEL (reference sequence). For the CDR3, the DNA is TGTGCCAGCAGCCCAGCGGGAGTTGGGCAGTTCTTC. Its translation is CASSPAGVGQFF.

This clonotype was detected a few times. J is TRBJ1-1 and V is TRBV27; D unclear. The V end was cut by 5 bases, the J end by 0 bases, with 10 bases between. The germline V gene encodes CDR1 MNHEY and CDR2 SMNVEV (reference sequence). This CDR3 has 14 residues. CDR3 DNA sequence: TGTGCCAGCAGTCCACAGAGATTGAACACTGAAGCTTTCTTT. It yields the protein CASSPQRLNTEAFF.

This rearrangement joins TRBV7-9 to TRBJ2-1; D call uncertain. The ends were cut back, 1 base at V and 6 bases at J, with 4 bases in the middle. Germline V lookup: CDR1 SEHNR, CDR2 FQNEAQ (reference sequence). CDR3 length equals 12 residues. The CDR3 reads CASSLGFNEQFF. CDR3 coding DNA: TGTGCCAGCAGCTTAGGGTTCAATGAGCAGTTCTTC.

This clonotype was seen ten or more times. Germline and junction disagree at one end, which may indicate a read error. This chain uses TRBV28 with TRBJ1-1, with D perhaps matching TRBD1 (6 bases). Germline V CDR1 and CDR2: MDHEN, SYDVKM. This CDR3 has 15 residues. CDR3 sequence (DNA): TGTGCCAGCAGTTACACAGGGACAAGGAACACTGAAGTTTTCTTT. Translated, it gives CASSYTGTRNTEVFF.